The source of this T cell receptor beta chain is a study of regulatory T cells in long-lasting Graves disease. Study-wide points: Graves' patients with persistent disease showed TCR diversity lower than patients newly diagnosed.

To note about this clonotype: Its antigen remains unknown.

This sample's time point: newly diagnosed GD, antithyroid drugs for less than 3 months. From PBMCs, RNA was extracted and then used to make the TCR library. Building the TCR beta libraries relied on iRepertoire HTBI primers, and CDR3 regions underwent Arm-PCR. A single record per CDR3 protein comes from TCRdb applying MiXCR to the multiplex PCR reads. Seen here are about 530,000 distinct CDR3 sequences, 16% observed once, and the top ten hold more than 20%. The same sample was also used in a study of T cells in Graves' hyperthyroidism and ophthalmopathy.

Specimen: peripheral blood mononuclear cells (PBMCs), collected at new diagnosis, from a patient treated with antithyroid drugs. The origin of this receptor is a woman aged 35-65 years with Graves disease.

The CDR3 loop reads CSVETSGGAYNEQFF. The CDR3 DNA reads as TGCAGCGTTGAAACTAGCGGGGGCGCATACAATGAGCAGTTCTTC. This chain joins TRBV29-1 and TRBJ2-1; 11 bases are shared with TRBD2. CDR1 and CDR2 from the germline V gene are SQVTM and ANQGSEA. The CDR3 is 15 amino acids. J was trimmed by 4 bases and V by 2 bases; bases with no gene match: 4.